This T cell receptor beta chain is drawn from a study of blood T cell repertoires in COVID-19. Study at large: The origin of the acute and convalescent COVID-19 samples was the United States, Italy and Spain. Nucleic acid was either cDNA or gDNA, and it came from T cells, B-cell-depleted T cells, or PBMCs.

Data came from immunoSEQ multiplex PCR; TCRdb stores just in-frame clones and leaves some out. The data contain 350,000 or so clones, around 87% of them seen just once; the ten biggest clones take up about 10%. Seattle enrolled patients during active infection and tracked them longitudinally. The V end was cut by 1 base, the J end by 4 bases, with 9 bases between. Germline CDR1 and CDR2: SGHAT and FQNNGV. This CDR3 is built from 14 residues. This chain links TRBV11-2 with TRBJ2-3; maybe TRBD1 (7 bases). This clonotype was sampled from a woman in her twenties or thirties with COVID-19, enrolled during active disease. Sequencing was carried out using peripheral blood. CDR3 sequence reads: CASSLGRGADTQYF. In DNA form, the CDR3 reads TGTGCCAGCAGCTTAGGCAGGGGGGCAGATACGCAGTATTTT. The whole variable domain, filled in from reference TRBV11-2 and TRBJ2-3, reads EAGVAQSPRYKIIEKRQSVAFWCNPISGHATLYWYQQILGQGPKLLIQFQNNGVVDDSQLPKDRFSAERLKGVDSTLKIQPAKLEDSAVYLCASSLGRGADTQYFGPGTRLTVL.